This entry describes one TCR beta chain. The antigen remains undetermined. This sample stems from a study of monozygotic twins with inflammatory bowel disease. Study results and limitations: By inverse Simpson index, TCRbeta diversity was lower in IBD patients than in healthy co-twins.

Germline CDR1 and CDR2: SQVTM and ANQGSEA. This CDR3 is 15 amino acids long. TCRdb re-called the 5' RACE reads and catalogs CDR3 proteins one per entry, DNA excluded. Here the sample table reports around 410,000 distinct CDR3 sequences. Without any T cell sorting, total RNA was isolated from whole blood. The sample taken for sequencing was blood. The chain joins TRBV29-1 to TRBJ2-7; TCRdb's D call, TRBD1, is unchecked because there is no DNA. The receptor was derived from a human donor with ulcerative colitis or Crohn's disease, or a healthy co-twin of an affected twin (not recorded which). CDR3 in amino acids: CSVERGKGEAYEQYF.